The subject of this entry is one T cell receptor (beta chain). This sample was taken from a study of blood T cell repertoires in COVID-19. Study background: Acute and convalescent COVID-19 samples came from the United States, Italy and Spain. Sample material is recorded as cDNA or gDNA derived from T cells, B-cell-depleted T cells, or PBMCs.

Sequencing used immunoSEQ multiplex PCR; TCRdb keeps in-frame clones, though not all of them. The sample carries 250,000 to 400,000 clones, around nine tenths recorded once. In germline, CDR1 is SGHTA, CDR2 FQGTGA. The V and J ends lost 5 bases and 0 bases respectively, with 14 bases between them. The CDR3 extends over 17 amino acids. Assignment of participants to cohorts was predicated upon participant-reported clinical history. Sample: PBMCs or T cells enriched from blood (not recorded which). V and J are TRBV7-3 and TRBJ2-6; D might be TRBD2 (5 bases). This TCR was recovered from a man in his fifties or sixties who had recovered from COVID-19. In DNA, the CDR3 is TGTGCCAGCAGCCTAGCCGGTGGCAACTCTGGGGCCAACGTCCTGACTTTC. The encoded protein is CASSLAGGNSGANVLTF.